These T cell receptor beta chains were read from a single sample in a study of T cell responses to AZD1222 COVID-19 vaccine. The method was immunoSEQ multiplex PCR; TCRdb's version includes in-frame clones alone and lacks a portion of them. The sample lists fewer than 90,000 clones, about 88% seen once, with 9.5% to 13% in the top ten. The input for sequencing was peripheral blood, taken on day 0 of AZD1222 vaccination. The receptors stem from an adult in good health. The CDR3 runs from the conserved cysteine through the conserved F or W. The D gene is left open where the match is weak. The size entry is marked missing in some rows and otherwise reads once, few, many or a size class.

>TRBJ1-5|TRBV10-1|TRBD1|.
CASSESGGDRSNQPQHF
TGCGCCAGCAGTGAGTCTGGAGGGGACAGGAGCAATCAGCCCCAGCATTTT
>TRBJ2-1|TRBV14|TRBD2|once
CASSHSGRSYNEQFF
TGTGCCAGCAGCCATAGCGGGAGGTCCTACAATGAGCAGTTCTTC
>TRBJ1-6|TRBV19|.|.
CASSIKGTISPLHF
TGTGCCAGTAGTATCAAGGGAACCATTTCACCCCTCCACTTT
>TRBJ1-1|TRBV28|.|once
CASSLQEISGRTEAFF
TGTGCCAGCAGTTTACAGGAGATATCAGGGAGGACTGAAGCTTTCTTT
>TRBJ1-3|TRBV6-1|.|.
CASSEPASSGNTIYF
TGTGCCAGCAGTGAACCGGCGAGCTCTGGAAACACCATATATTTT
>TRBJ1-1|TRBV6-4|.|few
CASSAGARTEAFF
TGTGCCAGCAGTGCGGGTGCGAGGACTGAAGCTTTCTTT
>TRBJ1-6|TRBV2|.|once
CASRFDSNSPLHF
TGTGCCAGCAGGTTTGACAGCAATTCACCCCTCCACTTT
>TRBJ1-6|TRBV27|.|once
CASSFSVNSPLHF
TGTGCCAGCAGTTTTTCCGTAAATTCACCCCTCCACTTT
>TRBJ2-5|TRBV28|TRBD2|.
CASSYFSGRLGETQYF
TGTGCCAGCAGCTATTTTAGCGGGAGGCTGGGAGAGACCCAGTACTTC
>TRBJ2-7|TRBV28|.|.
CASSLSGYSYEQYF
TGTGCCAGCAGTTTATCGGGCTACTCCTACGAGCAGTACTTC
>TRBJ2-2|TRBV7-3|.|.
CASSSSDFNTGELFF
TGTGCCAGCAGCTCTTCCGACTTCAACACCGGGGAGCTGTTTTTT
>TRBJ1-1|TRBV7-9|.|.
CASSLEPGSGSNTEAFF
TGTGCCAGCAGCTTAGAACCGGGTTCCGGTTCGAACACTGAAGCTTTCTTT
>TRBJ2-1|TRBV28|TRBD2|few
CASSSSSGGASYNEQFF
TGTGCCAGCAGTTCATCCAGCGGGGGGGCCTCCTACAATGAGCAGTTCTTC
>TRBJ2-2|TRBV18|TRBD2|.
CASSRGARTGELFF
TGTGCCAGCTCGCGGGGGGCACGGACCGGGGAGCTGTTTTTT
>TRBJ1-2|TRBV28|.|.
CASSLGANYGYTF
TGTGCCAGCAGTTTAGGGGCCAACTATGGCTACACCTTC
>TRBJ1-3|TRBV24-1|.|.
CAFRGYTIYF
TGTGCCTTCAGGGGATACACCATATATTTT
>TRBJ1-2|TRBV6-4|TRBD1|once
CASSGGTGGSYGYTF
TGTGCCAGCAGTGGGGGGACAGGGGGCAGCTATGGCTACACCTTC
>TRBJ2-2|TRBV5-1|TRBD1|.
CASSLGTGNTGELFF
TGCGCCAGCAGCTTGGGGACAGGGAACACCGGGGAGCTGTTTTTT
>TRBJ2-1|TRBV5-1|TRBD1|.
CASRKTDGDSNEQFF
TGCGCCAGCAGAAAAACCGACGGGGACAGTAATGAGCAGTTCTTC
>TRBJ1-5|TRBV19|.|.
CASNVQVDSNQPQHF
TGTGCCAGTAATGTGCAGGTGGATAGCAATCAGCCCCAGCATTTT
>TRBJ2-3|TRBV3-1/TRBV3-2|.|.
CASSPGTDTQYF
TGTGCCAGCAGCCCCGGCACAGATACGCAGTATTTT
>TRBJ1-6|TRBV2|TRBD1|.
CASSRTQGSVSPLHF
TGTGCCAGCAGCCGAACACAGGGGTCGGTATCACCCCTCCACTTT
>TRBJ2-2|TRBV4-2|TRBD2|.
CASSPALAVTGELFF
TGTGCCAGCAGCCCGGCACTAGCGGTCACCGGGGAGCTGTTTTTT
>TRBJ1-2|TRBV6-2/TRBV6-3|TRBD1|.
CASSPGPGQGAYYGYTF
TGTGCCAGCAGTCCCGGACCCGGACAGGGGGCTTACTATGGCTACACCTTC
>TRBJ2-1|TRBV5-4|TRBD2|.
CASSLALAGINEQFF
TGTGCCAGCAGCTTGGCCCTAGCGGGGATCAATGAGCAGTTCTTC
>TRBJ2-7|TRBV6-5|TRBD2|.
CASKAGTSGYEQYF
TGTGCCAGTAAAGCGGGGACTAGCGGCTACGAGCAGTACTTC
>TRBJ1-5|TRBV12-3/TRBV12-4|.|.
CASSRGHQPQHF
TGTGCCAGCAGCAGAGGGCATCAGCCCCAGCATTTT
>TRBJ2-1|TRBV2|.|.
CAGKGVPYNEQFF
TGTGCCGGCAAGGGGGTTCCCTACAATGAGCAGTTCTTC
>TRBJ1-1|TRBV9|TRBD1|.
CASRRTGGPNFF
TGTGCCAGCAGAAGGACAGGGGGCCCGAACTTCTTT
>TRBJ1-1|TRBV6-4|TRBD1|.
CASRETGRDTEAFF
TGTGCCAGCAGAGAGACAGGGCGGGACACTGAAGCTTTCTTT
>TRBJ1-2|TRBV5-4|.|.
CASSLEGRGYGYTF
TGTGCCAGCAGCTTGGAGGGGCGGGGGTATGGCTACACCTTC
>TRBJ1-1|TRBV9|.|.
CASSPRVATEAFF
TGTGCCAGCAGCCCAAGGGTAGCCACTGAAGCTTTCTTT
>TRBJ1-1|TRBV6-5|.|.
CASSYKGARSTEAFF
TGTGCCAGCAGTTACAAAGGGGCGAGATCGACTGAAGCTTTCTTT
>TRBJ2-6|TRBV19|.|.
CASTPSGTGASGANVLTF
TGTGCCAGTACCCCATCCGGGACGGGCGCCTCTGGGGCCAACGTCCTGACTTTC
>TRBJ2-2|TRBV5-1|TRBD2|.
CASSFSLARGAGELFF
TGCGCCAGCAGCTTCTCGCTAGCGCGGGGGGCCGGGGAGCTGTTTTTT
>TRBJ1-2|TRBV3-1/TRBV3-2|.|.
CASSQGGRGAGYGYTF
TGTGCCAGCAGCCAGGGCGGGAGGGGCGCGGGCTATGGCTACACCTTC
>TRBJ1-2|TRBV5-6|TRBD1|once
CASSLPRGDYGYTF
TGTGCCAGCAGCCTCCCCAGGGGGGACTATGGCTACACCTTC
>TRBJ2-3|TRBV28|.|.
CASLQGGRSTDTQYF
TGTGCCAGCCTTCAGGGGGGGCGGTCGACAGATACGCAGTATTTT
>TRBJ2-3|TRBV19|.|.
CASSPRLGDTQYF
TGTGCCAGTAGCCCGCGACTAGGAGATACGCAGTATTTT
>TRBJ1-5|TRBV5-8|.|.
CASSTRVRSQPQHF
TGTGCCAGCAGCACCCGGGTCCGCAGTCAGCCCCAGCATTTT
>TRBJ1-1|TRBV6-5|TRBD1|.
CASRRTGTVWEAFF
TGTGCCAGCAGGAGGACAGGGACGGTTTGGGAAGCTTTCTTT
>TRBJ2-1|TRBV6-5|TRBD1|few
CASRSGTGGYNEQFF
TGTGCCAGCAGATCCGGGACAGGGGGCTACAATGAGCAGTTCTTC
>TRBJ2-5|TRBV29-1|.|.
CSVDPGVQRETQYF
TGCAGCGTTGATCCAGGAGTTCAGAGAGAGACCCAGTACTTC
>TRBJ2-3|TRBV12-3/TRBV12-4|TRBD2|.
CASTSGSGDTQYF
TGTGCCAGCACCAGCGGGAGTGGGGATACGCAGTATTTT
>TRBJ2-5|TRBV19|.|.
CASSLNGGETQYF
TGTGCCAGTAGCTTGAATGGGGGAGAGACCCAGTACTTC
>TRBJ2-3|TRBV11-2|TRBD1|.
CASSLTRRGQGPDTQYF
TGTGCCAGCAGCTTAACCCGCCGCGGACAGGGGCCAGATACGCAGTATTTT
>TRBJ2-2|TRBV6-6|TRBD2|.
CASNVAGINTGELFF
TGTGCCAGCAACGTAGCGGGGATTAACACCGGGGAGCTGTTTTTT
>TRBJ1-4|TRBV4-2|TRBD1|.
CASSPVRGRNEKLFF
TGTGCCAGCAGCCCGGTGAGGGGGCGTAATGAAAAACTGTTTTTT
>TRBJ1-5|TRBV7-9|.|.
CASSQAMNEGPQHF
TGTGCCAGCAGCCAAGCGATGAACGAGGGACCCCAGCATTTT
>TRBJ1-2|TRBV10-3|.|.
CAISESVAASLVYGYTF
TGTGCCATCAGTGAGTCGGTGGCCGCGTCCCTAGTCTATGGCTACACCTTC
>TRBJ2-1|TRBV11-2|TRBD2|.
CASSPRTSGSPINNEQFF
TGTGCCAGCAGCCCCAGGACTAGCGGGAGTCCAATAAACAATGAGCAGTTCTTC